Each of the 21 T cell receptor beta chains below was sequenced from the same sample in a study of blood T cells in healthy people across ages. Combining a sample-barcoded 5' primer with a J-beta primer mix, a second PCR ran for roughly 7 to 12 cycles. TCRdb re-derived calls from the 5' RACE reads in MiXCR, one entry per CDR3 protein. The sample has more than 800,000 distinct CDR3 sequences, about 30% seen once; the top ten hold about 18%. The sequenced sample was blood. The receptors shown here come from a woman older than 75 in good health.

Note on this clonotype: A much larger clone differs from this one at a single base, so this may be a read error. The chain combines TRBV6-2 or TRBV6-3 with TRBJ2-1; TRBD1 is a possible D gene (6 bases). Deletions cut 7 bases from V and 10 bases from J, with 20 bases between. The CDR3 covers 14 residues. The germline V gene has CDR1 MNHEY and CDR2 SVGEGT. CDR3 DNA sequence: TGTGCCAGCAAGGACAGCCCCAGCTCCTACGAGCAGTTCTTC. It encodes CASKDSPSSYEQFF.

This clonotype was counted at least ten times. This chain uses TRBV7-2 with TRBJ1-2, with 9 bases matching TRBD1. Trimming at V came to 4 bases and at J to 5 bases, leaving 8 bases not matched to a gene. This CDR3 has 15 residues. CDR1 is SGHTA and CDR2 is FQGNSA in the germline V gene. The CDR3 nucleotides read TGTGCCAGCAGCTCGGAGCTGGGACAGGGTTATGGCTACACCTTC. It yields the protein CASSSELGQGYGYTF.

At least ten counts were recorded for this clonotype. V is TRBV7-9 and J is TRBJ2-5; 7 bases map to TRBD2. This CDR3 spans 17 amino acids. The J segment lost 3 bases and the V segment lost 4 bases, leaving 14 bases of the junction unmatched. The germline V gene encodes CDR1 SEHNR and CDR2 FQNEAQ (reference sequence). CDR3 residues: CASSSYGRGEAKETQYF. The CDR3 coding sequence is TGTGCCAGCAGCTCCTATGGCCGGGGGGAGGCCAAAGAGACCCAGTACTTC.

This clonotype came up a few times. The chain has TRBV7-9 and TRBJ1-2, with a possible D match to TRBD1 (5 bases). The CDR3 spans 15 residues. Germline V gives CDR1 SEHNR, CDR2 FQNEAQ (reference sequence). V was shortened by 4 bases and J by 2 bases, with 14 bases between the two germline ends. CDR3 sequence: CASSSRTRRNYGYTF. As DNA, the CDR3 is TGTGCCAGCAGCTCCAGGACAAGGCGGAACTATGGCTACACCTTC.

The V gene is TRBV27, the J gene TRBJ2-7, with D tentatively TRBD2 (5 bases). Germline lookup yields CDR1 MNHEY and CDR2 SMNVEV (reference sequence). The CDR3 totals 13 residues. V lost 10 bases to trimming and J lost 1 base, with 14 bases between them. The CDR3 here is CAISRGRSYEQYF. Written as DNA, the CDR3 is TGTGCCATCTCAAGAGGGCGGTCCTACGAGCAGTACTTC.

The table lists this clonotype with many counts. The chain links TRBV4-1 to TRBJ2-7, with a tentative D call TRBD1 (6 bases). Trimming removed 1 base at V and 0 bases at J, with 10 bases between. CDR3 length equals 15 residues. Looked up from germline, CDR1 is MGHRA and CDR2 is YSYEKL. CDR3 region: CASSQVGQSSYEQYF. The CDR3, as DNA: TGCGCCAGCAGCCAAGTTGGACAGTCCTCCTACGAGCAGTACTTC.

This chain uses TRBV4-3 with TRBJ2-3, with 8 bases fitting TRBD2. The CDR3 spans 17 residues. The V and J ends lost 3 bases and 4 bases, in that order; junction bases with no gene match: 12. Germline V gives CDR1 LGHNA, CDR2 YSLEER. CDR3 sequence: CASSHLTGRGVPDTQYF. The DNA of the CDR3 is TGCGCCAGCAGCCACCTCACGGGGCGGGGGGTCCCAGATACGCAGTATTTT.

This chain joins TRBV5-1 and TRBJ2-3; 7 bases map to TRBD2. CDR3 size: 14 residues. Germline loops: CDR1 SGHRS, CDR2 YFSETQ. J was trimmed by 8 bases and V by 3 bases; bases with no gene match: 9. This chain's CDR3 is CASSSTSSPGTQYF. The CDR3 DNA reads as TGCGCCAGCAGCTCGACTAGCAGTCCTGGTACGCAGTATTTT.

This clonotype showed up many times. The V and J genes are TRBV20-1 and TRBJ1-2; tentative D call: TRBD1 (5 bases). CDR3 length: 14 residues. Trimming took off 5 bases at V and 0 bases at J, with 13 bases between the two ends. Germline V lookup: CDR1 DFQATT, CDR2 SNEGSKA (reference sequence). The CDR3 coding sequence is TGCAGTGCTGGAGGCGGGGGACCTAACTATGGCTACACCTTC. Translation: CSAGGGGPNYGYTF.

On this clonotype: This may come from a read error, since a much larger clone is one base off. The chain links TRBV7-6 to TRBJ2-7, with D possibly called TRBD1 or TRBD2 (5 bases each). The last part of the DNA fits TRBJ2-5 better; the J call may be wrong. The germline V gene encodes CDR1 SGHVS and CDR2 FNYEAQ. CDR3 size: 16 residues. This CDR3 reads CVSSLAGKGARETQYF. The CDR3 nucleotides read TGTGTCAGCAGCCTAGCAGGGAAAGGAGCCCGAGAGACCCAGTACTTC.

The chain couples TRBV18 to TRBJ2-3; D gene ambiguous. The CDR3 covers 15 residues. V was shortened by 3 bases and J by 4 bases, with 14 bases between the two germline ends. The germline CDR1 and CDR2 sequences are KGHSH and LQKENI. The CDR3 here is CASSPAQSVADTQYF. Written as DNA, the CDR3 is TGTGCCAGCTCACCGGCACAGTCGGTCGCAGATACGCAGTATTTT.

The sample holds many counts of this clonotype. For the CDR3, the DNA is TGCAGTGCTAGAGACCCGGGGGGCCTCTGGTTCACCTTC. Translated: CSARDPGGLWFTF. The chain has TRBV20-1 and TRBJ1-2, with D tentatively TRBD1 (6 bases). This CDR3 spans 13 amino acids. Germline V gives CDR1 DFQATT, CDR2 SNEGSKA (reference sequence). The V end was cut by 0 bases, the J end by 13 bases, with 18 bases between.

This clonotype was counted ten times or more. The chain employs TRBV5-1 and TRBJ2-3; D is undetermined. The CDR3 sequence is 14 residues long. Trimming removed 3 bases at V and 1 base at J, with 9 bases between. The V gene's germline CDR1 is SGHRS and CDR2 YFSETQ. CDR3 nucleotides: TGCGCCAGCAGCTCCGATGTTCGCACAGATACGCAGTATTTT. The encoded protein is CASSSDVRTDTQYF.

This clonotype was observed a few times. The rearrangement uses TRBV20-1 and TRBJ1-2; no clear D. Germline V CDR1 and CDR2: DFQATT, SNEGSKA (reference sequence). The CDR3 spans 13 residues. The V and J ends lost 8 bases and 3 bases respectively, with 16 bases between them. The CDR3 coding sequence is TGCAGTACTATCGTTGAAAGGGACTATGGCTACACCTTC. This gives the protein CSTIVERDYGYTF.

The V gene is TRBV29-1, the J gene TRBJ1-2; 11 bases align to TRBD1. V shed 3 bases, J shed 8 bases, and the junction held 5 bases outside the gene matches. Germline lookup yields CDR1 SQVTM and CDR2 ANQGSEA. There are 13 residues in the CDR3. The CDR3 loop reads CSVDPGQGVGYTF. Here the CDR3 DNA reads TGCAGCGTTGACCCGGGACAGGGGGTGGGCTACACCTTC.

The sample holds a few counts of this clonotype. Here the CDR3 DNA reads TGTGCCATCAGTGGCGGGCAGGCGCCCGGGTGGCCCCAGCATTTT. Encoded protein: CAISGGQAPGWPQHF. The chain is built from TRBV10-3 and TRBJ1-5; D unresolved. The CDR3 totals 15 residues. V was cut by 4 bases and J by 9 bases, with 19 bases left in between. Looked up from germline, CDR1 is ENHRY and CDR2 is SYGVKD.

As DNA, the CDR3 is TGCAGCGTGAGTGCGGGGGCTTACTATGGCTACACCTTC. This translates into CSVSAGAYYGYTF. The chain joins TRBV29-1 to TRBJ1-2; D is possibly TRBD1 (6 bases). This CDR3 region has 13 residues. Trimming pared 6 bases from V and 3 bases from J, leaving 14 bases between. Germline CDR1 reads SQVTM; CDR2 reads ANQGSEA.

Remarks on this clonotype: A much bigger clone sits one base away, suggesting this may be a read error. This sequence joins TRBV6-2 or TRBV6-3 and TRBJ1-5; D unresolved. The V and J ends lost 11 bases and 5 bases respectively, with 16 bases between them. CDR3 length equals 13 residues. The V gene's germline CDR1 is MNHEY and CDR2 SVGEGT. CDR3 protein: CAGNRGSDQPQHF. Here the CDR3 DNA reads TGTGCCGGCAACCGCGGAAGCGATCAGCCCCAGCATTTT.

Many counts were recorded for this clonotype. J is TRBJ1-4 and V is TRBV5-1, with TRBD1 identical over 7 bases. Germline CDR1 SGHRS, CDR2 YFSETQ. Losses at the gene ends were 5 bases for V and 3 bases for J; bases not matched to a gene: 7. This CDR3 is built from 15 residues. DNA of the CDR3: TGCGCCAGCAGTAACGCCGGGACAGCTAATGAAAAACTGTTTTTT. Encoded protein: CASSNAGTANEKLFF.

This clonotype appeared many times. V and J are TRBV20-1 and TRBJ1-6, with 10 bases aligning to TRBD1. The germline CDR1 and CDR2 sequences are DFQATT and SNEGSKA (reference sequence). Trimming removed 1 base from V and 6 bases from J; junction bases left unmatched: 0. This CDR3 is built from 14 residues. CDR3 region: CSARGQGANSPLHF. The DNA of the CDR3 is TGCAGTGCTAGAGGACAGGGGGCTAATTCACCCCTCCACTTT.

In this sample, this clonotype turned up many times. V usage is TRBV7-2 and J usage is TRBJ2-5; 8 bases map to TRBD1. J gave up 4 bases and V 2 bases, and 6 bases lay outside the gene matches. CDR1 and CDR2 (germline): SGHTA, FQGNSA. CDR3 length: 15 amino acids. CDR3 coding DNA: TGTGCCAGCAGCTTATGGGGACAGGTGGGAGAGACCCAGTACTTC. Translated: CASSLWGQVGETQYF.